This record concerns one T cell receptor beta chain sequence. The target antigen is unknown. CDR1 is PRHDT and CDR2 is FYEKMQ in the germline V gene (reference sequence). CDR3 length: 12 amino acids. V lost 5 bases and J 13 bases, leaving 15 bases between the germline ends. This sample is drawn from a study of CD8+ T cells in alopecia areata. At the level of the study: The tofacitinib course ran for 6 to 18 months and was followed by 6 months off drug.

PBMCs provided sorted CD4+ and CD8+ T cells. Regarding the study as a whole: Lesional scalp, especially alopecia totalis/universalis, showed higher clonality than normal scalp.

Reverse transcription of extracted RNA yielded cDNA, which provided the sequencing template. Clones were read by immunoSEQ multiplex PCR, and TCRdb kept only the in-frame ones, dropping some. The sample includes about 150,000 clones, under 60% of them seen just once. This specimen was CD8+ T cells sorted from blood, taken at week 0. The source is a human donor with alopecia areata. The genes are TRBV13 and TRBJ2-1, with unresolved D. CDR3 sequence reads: CASSPSSGIQFF. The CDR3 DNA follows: TGTGCCAGCAGCCCCTCGAGTGGGATACAGTTCTTC.